This T cell receptor beta chain was identified in a study of T cells in Graves' hyperthyroidism and ophthalmopathy. TCR beta CDR3 sequences were amplified from RNA transcripts. With the HTBI primer set, the TCR CDR3 went through a first round of RT-PCR. MiXCR was run by TCRdb on the multiplex PCR reads, yielding one entry per CDR3 protein. The profile shows about 600,000 distinct CDR3 sequences, more than 15% of them singletons. The ends lost 5 bases at V and 5 bases at J; junction bases unmatched: 13. Germline CDR1 is MDHEN and CDR2 is SYDVKM. The CDR3 sequence is 17 residues long. This clonotype was counted ten times or more.

The sample taken for sequencing was blood. The clonotype originates from a woman aged 35 to 49 with Graves' ophthalmopathy. The rearrangement uses TRBV28 and TRBJ2-7; TRBD1 agrees at 12 bases. The CDR3 region has the DNA TGTGCCAGCAGTCCACATAGCGGGACAGGGGGCTCGAACGAGCAGTACTTC. Translation gives CASSPHSGTGGSNEQYF.